The 27 T cell receptor beta chains given below trace back to one sample, sequenced in a study of response to subunit inactivated influenza vaccine. TCRdb recomputed calls from the RT-PCR reads with MiXCR, one row per CDR3 protein. The repertoire holds approximately 170,000 distinct CDR3 sequences, roughly 14% seen once, with 26% in the top ten. Sequencing used CD8+ T cells sorted from PBMCs, obtained 4 to 6 days after vaccination. The receptors originated from a man in his forties or fifties who received an inactivated influenza vaccine.

V usage is TRBV20-1 and J usage is TRBJ2-7, with 8 bases lining up with TRBD1. From germline, CDR1 is DFQATT and CDR2 SNEGSKA (reference sequence). This CDR3 region has 12 residues. V shed 3 bases and J 11 bases; nucleotides not matched to a gene: 9. DNA of the CDR3: TGCAGTGCTAGCATAGGACAGGGAATTGAGTACTTC. This sequence encodes CSASIGQGIEYF.

This clonotype came up many times. This chain connects TRBV6-5 to TRBJ1-1; tentatively, D is TRBD1 (6 bases). V was cut by 1 base and J by 5 bases, with 11 bases left in between. The CDR3 sequence is 14 residues long. Germline CDR1 reads MNHEY; CDR2 reads SVGAGI. CDR3 protein: CASSYFMTGTEAFF. CDR3 bases: TGTGCCAGCAGTTACTTTATGACAGGTACTGAAGCTTTCTTT.

This clonotype was observed many times. The chain recombines TRBV2 with TRBJ2-2; no clear D. Trimming took off 3 bases at V and 0 bases at J, with 5 bases between the two ends. This CDR3 has 14 amino acids. Germline CDR1 is SNHLY and CDR2 is FYNNEI. The CDR3 DNA reads TGTGCCAGCAGTGAGTTTCCGAACACCGGGGAGCTGTTTTTT. Protein sequence: CASSEFPNTGELFF.

Only one count was recorded for this clonotype. This rearrangement joins TRBV10-3 to TRBJ2-1, with a weak D call TRBD2 (5 bases). This CDR3 contains 17 residues. Germline V gene sequence: CDR1 ENHRY, CDR2 SYGVKD. The V gene lost 1 base and the J gene lost 4 bases, with 17 bases spanning the gap. The CDR3 DNA reads as TGTGCCATCAGTGAGTACGGACTGACGGGCAAGTACAATGAGCAGTTCTTC. Translated: CAISEYGLTGKYNEQFF.

This clonotype was counted a few times. This chain joins TRBV7-9 and TRBJ1-2; 7 nucleotides line up with TRBD1. With V trimmed by 5 bases and J by 4 bases, 10 bases remained unmatched. Germline CDR1 and CDR2: SEHNR and FQNEAQ (reference sequence). The CDR3 covers 15 residues. For the CDR3, the DNA is TGTGCCAGCAGCGTTATGACAGGGCGGGGCTATGGCTACACCTTC. Residues: CASSVMTGRGYGYTF.

This clonotype was counted only a few times. The J gene is TRBJ2-1, the V gene TRBV11-1; 13 bases align to TRBD2. Per germline, CDR1 SGHAT and CDR2 FQDESV (reference sequence). The V gene end was trimmed by 4 bases and the J gene end by 3 bases; junction bases not matched to a gene: 18. The CDR3 runs to 21 residues. CDR3 DNA: TGTGCCAGCAGCTCCGGGACTAGCGGGACCACCGAGCCCACCATCTACAATGAGCAGTTCTTC. Translation gives CASSSGTSGTTEPTIYNEQFF.

The chain has TRBV6-5 and TRBJ2-7; 10 bases line up with TRBD2. This CDR3 comprises 15 residues. Trimming cost V 0 bases and J 2 bases; bases outside gene matches: 1. Germline values: CDR1 MNHEY, CDR2 SVGAGI. CDR3 DNA sequence: TGTGCCAGCAGTTACTCTGGACTAGCGGCCTACGAGCAGTACTTC. This translates into CASSYSGLAAYEQYF.

This clonotype was detected only a few times. The V gene is TRBV5-1, the J gene TRBJ2-7, with a weak D call TRBD1 (5 bases). V gave up 0 bases and J gave up 4 bases, with 17 bases separating them. Germline CDR1 SGHRS, CDR2 YFSETQ. The CDR3 runs 16 residues. Here the CDR3 reads CASSLGLGRVGYEQYF. The DNA for the CDR3 is TGCGCCAGCAGCTTGGGCCTCGGCAGGGTTGGGTACGAGCAGTACTTC.

This clonotype was counted only a few times. The rearrangement links TRBV7-9 to TRBJ2-7, with 7 bases identical to TRBD1. The V segment lost 5 bases and the J segment 4 bases; nucleotides outside the gene matches: 11. The CDR3 sequence is 15 residues long. CDR1 and CDR2 from the germline V gene are SEHNR and FQNEAQ (reference sequence). Here the CDR3 DNA reads TGTGCCAGCAGCGAGCCCGGGACAGCCTTTTACGAGCAGTACTTC. Its translation: CASSEPGTAFYEQYF.

The chain combines TRBV28 with TRBJ1-2, with 7 bases fitting TRBD1. The CDR3 has 13 amino acids. V trimming: 6 bases; J trimming: 4 bases; junction bases outside the gene matches: 5. Germline CDR1 reads MDHEN; CDR2 reads SYDVKM. In nucleotides, the CDR3 is TGTGCCAGCAGCCCGACAGGGTTCTATGGCTACACCTTC. Protein sequence: CASSPTGFYGYTF.

This clonotype was found many times. The chain couples TRBV6-5 to TRBJ2-1; possible D gene TRBD1, 6 bases. Trimming cost V 3 bases and J 8 bases, with 17 bases left between them. CDR3 length: 15 residues. CDR1 and CDR2 from the germline V gene are MNHEY and SVGAGI. In nucleotides, the CDR3 is TGTGCCAGCAGTTATCTCAGGGGCGCCTCGGATGAGCAGTTCTTC. It is translated as CASSYLRGASDEQFF.

This clonotype was detected only a few times. This sequence joins TRBV20-1 and TRBJ2-3; D perhaps matches TRBD1 (5 bases). Per the germline V gene, CDR1 is DFQATT and CDR2 is SNEGSKA (reference sequence). V was shortened by 0 bases and J by 6 bases, with 16 bases between the two germline ends. The CDR3 totals 15 residues. The CDR3 loop is CSARDPRAPGDTQYF. CDR3 nucleotides: TGCAGTGCTAGAGATCCCAGGGCCCCAGGGGATACGCAGTATTTT.

In its sample, this clonotype was seen many times. This chain connects TRBV7-2 to TRBJ2-7, with D perhaps given as TRBD1 or TRBD2 (6 bases each). The V end lost 0 bases, the J end lost 4 bases, and 10 bases lay between the germline ends. CDR1 SGHTA and CDR2 FQGNSA come from the germline V gene. The length of the CDR3 is 14 residues. The CDR3 coding sequence is TGTGCCAGCAGCTTAGCGGGGGGCTCGTACGAGCAGTACTTC. As protein: CASSLAGGSYEQYF.

V gene TRBV7-2 combines with J gene TRBJ1-1; possible D gene TRBD1, 6 bases. Trimming removed 4 bases from V and 1 base from J, with 13 bases in between. CDR3 length: 15 residues. CDR1 and CDR2 (germline): SGHTA, FQGNSA. CDR3 region: CASSSRDMWNTEAFF. DNA for the CDR3: TGTGCCAGCAGCTCAAGGGACATGTGGAACACTGAAGCTTTCTTT.

This clonotype was recorded many times. The V gene is TRBV6-2 or TRBV6-3, the J gene TRBJ2-1, with D possibly being TRBD2 (5 bases). Trimming cost V 4 bases and J 0 bases, with 13 bases left between them. The CDR3 is made up of 16 amino acids. Germline CDR1 MNHEY, CDR2 SVGEGT. This CDR3 is CASSSLLLGSYNEQFF. As DNA, the CDR3 is TGTGCCAGCAGTTCCTTACTACTAGGCTCCTACAATGAGCAGTTCTTC.

This CDR3 is CASRGGYRLDEQFF. The CDR3 nucleotides read TGTGCCAGCAGGGGGGGATATCGGCTGGATGAGCAGTTCTTC. The chain recombines TRBV28 with TRBJ2-1, with D perhaps matching TRBD2 (6 bases). Trimming cost V 6 bases and J 8 bases, with 17 bases left between them. The germline gives CDR1 MDHEN, CDR2 SYDVKM. There are 14 residues in the CDR3.

This clonotype was seen more than once but under ten times. The rearrangement joins TRBV7-9 to TRBJ2-2, with no clear D. The CDR3 is 12 residues long. The germline V gene has CDR1 SEHNR and CDR2 FQNEAQ (reference sequence). V lost 10 bases to trimming and J lost 4 bases, with 10 bases between them. CDR3 bases: TGTGCCAACCGACGGGCCACCGGGGAGCTGTTTTTT. Its protein product is CANRRATGELFF. The whole variable domain, filled in from reference TRBV7-9 and TRBJ2-2, reads DTGVSQNPRHKITKRGQNVTFRCDPISEHNRLYWYRQTLGQGPEFLTYFQNEAQLEKSRLLSDRFSAERPKGSFSTLEIQRTEQGDSAMYLCANRRATGELFFGEGSRLTVL.

This clonotype was recorded at least ten times. The chain is built from TRBV4-3 and TRBJ2-2; D is ambiguous. The V gene's germline CDR1 is LGHNA and CDR2 YSLEER. This CDR3 is 14 amino acids long. Trimming stripped 0 bases from V and 6 bases from J, with 8 bases between. CDR3 in DNA: TGCGCCAGCAGCCAAGATATTTTTCCCGGGGAGCTGTTTTTT. This translates into CASSQDIFPGELFF.

This clonotype was seen ten or more times. The chain recombines TRBV6-6 with TRBJ2-1, with D tentatively TRBD2 (5 bases). The CDR3 is made up of 13 amino acids. Trimming pared 5 bases from V and 9 bases from J, leaving 14 bases between. Germline V gene data show CDR1 as MNHNY and CDR2 as SVGAGI (reference sequence). Here the CDR3 reads CASSLGLLGEQFF. Written as DNA, the CDR3 is TGTGCCAGCAGTCTCGGACTGCTGGGTGAGCAGTTCTTC.

This clonotype was seen at least ten times. The rearrangement joins TRBV12-3 or TRBV12-4 to TRBJ2-3; TRBD2 aligns across 8 bases. This CDR3 is 13 amino acids long. V lost 7 bases, J lost 4 bases, and 4 bases stayed unmatched. This chain's CDR3 is CASMSRGADTQYF. The CDR3 DNA is TGTGCCAGCATGTCGCGGGGGGCAGATACGCAGTATTTT.

This clonotype has just a few counts. This chain joins TRBV2 and TRBJ2-1; TRBD2 matches at 10 bases. Germline V gene data show CDR1 as SNHLY and CDR2 as FYNNEI. With V trimmed by 2 bases and J by 6 bases, 1 base remained unmatched. The CDR3 runs 14 residues. This chain's CDR3 is CASSERTSGNEQFF. CDR3 DNA sequence: TGTGCCAGCAGTGAAAGGACTAGCGGCAATGAGCAGTTCTTC.

The V and J genes are TRBV7-2 and TRBJ2-7; maybe TRBD2 (5 bases). Germline CDR1 SGHTA, CDR2 FQGNSA. The ends were cut back, 0 bases at V and 6 bases at J, with 9 bases in the middle. This CDR3 has 13 amino acids. In nucleotides, the CDR3 is TGTGCCAGCAGCTTAGCGGAAGAGGGCGAGCAGTACTTC. It specifies CASSLAEEGEQYF.

This clonotype was seen repeatedly, ten times or more. CDR3 coding DNA: TGTGCCAGCAGTTTGGGCCGGTTCTACGAGCAGTACTTC. Protein: CASSLGRFYEQYF. V gene TRBV28 combines with J gene TRBJ2-7; D not resolved. V lost 3 bases and J 3 bases, leaving 9 bases between the germline ends. The CDR3 is 13 amino acids. Germline CDR1 MDHEN, CDR2 SYDVKM.

This clonotype turned up a few times. The chain employs TRBV5-6 and TRBJ2-7; D gene ambiguous. This CDR3 is 12 amino acids long. Trimming removed 3 bases at V and 6 bases at J, with 10 bases between. Germline-derived CDR1 and CDR2 are SGHDT and YYEEEE. The CDR3 is CASSSDSLEQYF. The CDR3 region has the DNA TGTGCCAGCAGCTCAGACTCCCTCGAGCAGTACTTC.

This clonotype was detected once. The V and J genes are TRBV9 and TRBJ2-7; 8 bases map to TRBD1. Germline V CDR1 and CDR2: SGDLS, YYNGEE. The CDR3 length is 16 residues. After removal of 0 bases from V and 2 bases from J, the junction contained 7 bases not matched to a gene. The CDR3, as DNA: TGTGCCAGCAGCGTAGATCCCGGGACAGGCGCCTACGAGCAGTACTTC. Its protein product is CASSVDPGTGAYEQYF.

This clonotype came up a few times. The gene calls are TRBV30 and TRBJ2-7; TRBD1 agrees at 9 bases. The germline gives CDR1 GTSNPN, CDR2 SVGIG (reference sequence). The CDR3 runs to 13 residues. V lost 1 base to trimming and J lost 6 bases; unmatched junction nucleotides: 4. As DNA, the CDR3 is TGTGCCTGGAGTGACGGGACAGGGAGCGAGCAGTACTTC. Encoded protein: CAWSDGTGSEQYF.

This clonotype has more than one count but fewer than ten. J is TRBJ2-5 and V is TRBV29-1, with 7 bases that match TRBD2. The CDR3 loop spans 15 amino acids. V trimming: 4 bases; J trimming: 2 bases; junction bases outside the gene matches: 10. Germline CDR1 and CDR2: SQVTM and ANQGSEA. DNA for the CDR3: TGCAGCGTTGCTTCGCTAGCGGACATTCAAGAGACCCAGTACTTC. Its protein product is CSVASLADIQETQYF.